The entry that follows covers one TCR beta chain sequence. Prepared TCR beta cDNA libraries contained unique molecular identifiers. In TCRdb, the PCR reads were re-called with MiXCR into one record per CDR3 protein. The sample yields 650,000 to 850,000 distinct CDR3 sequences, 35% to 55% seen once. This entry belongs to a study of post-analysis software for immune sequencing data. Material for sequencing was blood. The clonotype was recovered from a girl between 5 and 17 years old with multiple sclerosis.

CDR3: CATLAGTRFIYNEQFF. In DNA, the CDR3 is TGTGCCACCTTAGCAGGGACGCGGTTCATATACAATGAGCAGTTCTTC. V gene TRBV27 combines with J gene TRBJ2-1; either TRBD1 or TRBD2 may fit D (5 bases each). The germline V gene encodes CDR1 MNHEY and CDR2 SMNVEV (reference sequence). The CDR3 sequence is 16 residues long. V was pared by 10 bases and J by 4 bases, with 23 bases between.